The TCR beta chain described here comes from a study of T cells after yellow fever vaccination. The CDR3 has 14 residues. CDR1 and CDR2 (germline): GTSNPN, SVGIG (reference sequence). The germline V and J ends were trimmed by 0 bases and 3 bases, with 11 bases remaining between them. The study, taken as a whole, reports: Across the CD4 and CD8 compartments, a small share of clonotypes was present in both. Contaminating bulk clonotypes could be abundant in FACS-sorted repertoires. Weaker, the secondary response had a peak occurring faster, on day 5 versus 15.

Making TCR cDNA involved 5'RACE template switching, which added UMIs and a universal primer site. TCRdb re-analysed the 5' RACE reads in MiXCR, keeping a single row per CDR3 protein. The sample shows about 240,000 distinct CDR3 sequences, 6.9% of them seen only once. This clonotype was counted a few times. No antigen is known for it. The gene calls are TRBV30 and TRBJ1-2, with D possibly matching TRBD1 (6 bases). The specimen comprised CD4+ T cells sorted from PBMCs, sampled 15 days after the yellow fever booster vaccination. The clonotype was recovered from a man aged 30 to 39 who received the YFV17D yellow fever vaccine. CDR3 bases: TGTGCCTGGAGTGTAGGGGGAGGGGACTATGGCTACACCTTC. This gives the protein CAWSVGGGDYGYTF.